This T cell receptor (beta chain) stems from a study of breast tumors, draining lymph nodes, adjacent tissues. Study conclusions and caveats: The data were judged consistent with most tumor T cells coming from lymph node and expanding in tumor. Compared with basal-like, luminal-like tumors shared significantly more repertoire with nontumor tissue. Compared with lymph nodes, tumors were less diverse; compared with nontumor tissue, more. Tumor T cell lymph node origin was a supported hypothesis, not proven.

The CDR3 consists of 15 residues. Looked up from germline, CDR1 is MGHRA and CDR2 is YSYEKL. V gave up 4 bases and J gave up 8 bases; unmatched junction bases: 8. The lymph nodes were axillary draining lymph nodes from breast cancer patients. Using its own MiXCR run on the multiplex PCR reads, TCRdb lists one record per CDR3 protein. The sample includes over 150,000 distinct CDR3 sequences, roughly a third of them seen just once. The table lists this clonotype with many counts. The target antigen is unknown. This TCR was recovered from a female donor with breast cancer. Some clones in this sample may be carry-over from other donors' samples. The chain links TRBV4-1 to TRBJ2-1, with TRBD1 matching over 10 bases. The specimen sequenced was axillary lymph node tissue. For the CDR3, the DNA is TGCGCCAGCAGCCGAGTGGGACAGGGGTCCGATGAGCAGTTCTTC. Translation: CASSRVGQGSDEQFF.